The rows below give T cell receptor beta chains drawn from one sample of a study of T cells after yellow fever vaccination. TCRdb reanalysed the 5' RACE reads using MiXCR and keeps one entry per CDR3 protein. The sample has about 300,000 distinct CDR3 sequences, around 7% seen once. Source: PBMCs, taken more than 40 days after the first yellow fever vaccination. The source is a man aged 18 to 30 who received the YFV17D yellow fever vaccine. Both conserved end residues are part of each CDR3. The order of the fields is J gene, clone size, D gene, V gene, CDR3 DNA, CDR3 protein. The D gene is left open where the match is weak. Rows give clone size only sometimes, using once, few, many, or a class for an expanded clone.

TRBJ2-5 | many | . | TRBV5-1 | TGCGCCAGCAGCGTGGGCTCTATACAAGAGACCCAGTACTTC | CASSVGSIQETQYF
TRBJ2-1 | . | . | TRBV6-2/TRBV6-3 | TGTGCCAGCAGCCCGTGGGGCAGGGAGCAGTTCTTC | CASSPWGREQFF
TRBJ2-3 | few | . | TRBV6-1 | TGTGCCAGCAGGGCGGTGTATTCAAGCACAGATACGCAGTATTTT | CASRAVYSSTDTQYF
TRBJ2-2 | few | . | TRBV3-1 | TGTGCCAGCAGCCCTAACAGGGAATCCGGGGAGCTGTTTTTT | CASSPNRESGELFF
TRBJ1-5 | . | . | TRBV10-3 | TGTGCCATCGGAAGTCAGCCCCAGCATTTT | CAIGSQPQHF
TRBJ2-3 | few | TRBD2 | TRBV5-1 | TGCGCCAGCAGCTTTAGCGGGGGGACCCCCACAGATACGCAGTATTTT | CASSFSGGTPTDTQYF
TRBJ1-3 | many | TRBD1 | TRBV3-1 | TGTGCCAGCAGCCCAGGGGGCTCTGGAAACACCATATATTTT | CASSPGGSGNTIYF
TRBJ2-1 | few | . | TRBV20-1 | TGCAGTGCTAGGAGGGGGGGTACAGGGTCGCAGTTCTTC | CSARRGGTGSQFF
TRBJ2-1 | few | TRBD2 | TRBV20-1 | TGCAGTGCTAGTGCCTTGGGACTAGCGGGGAGTAATGAGCAGTTCTTC | CSASALGLAGSNEQFF
TRBJ2-3 | few | TRBD2 | TRBV7-4 | TGTGCCAGCAGCTTCGTACTACTAGCGGGGGGATCGACAGATACGCAGTATTTT | CASSFVLLAGGSTDTQYF
TRBJ1-5 | . | . | TRBV5-1 | TGCGCCAGCAGCTTGGAAGTGGGAGGTCCGCCCCAGCATTTT | CASSLEVGGPPQHF
TRBJ1-1 | many | . | TRBV7-9 | TGTGCCAGCAGCCGGGACGTCGCTGAAGCTTTCTTT | CASSRDVAEAFF
TRBJ2-1 | many | TRBD2 | TRBV6-2/TRBV6-3 | TGTGCCAGCAGTTACTATGACGGGGGGGGAAATGAGCAGTTCTTC | CASSYYDGGGNEQFF
TRBJ2-5 | few | TRBD2 | TRBV10-3 | TGTGCCATCGGGACTAGCGGGGGACGGGAGACCCAGTACTTC | CAIGTSGGRETQYF
TRBJ2-2 | few | TRBD1 | TRBV20-1 | TGCAGTGCTCGACAGGGGGTGAACACCGGGGAGCTGTTTTTT | CSARQGVNTGELFF
TRBJ2-4 | many | . | TRBV7-2 | TGTGCCAGCAGCTTTAGGGGGGGGAATGGCATTCAGTACTTC | CASSFRGGNGIQYF
TRBJ2-1 | . | . | TRBV2 | TGTGCCAGCGGAAAGGCCTACTCCTACAATGAGCAGTTCTTC | CASGKAYSYNEQFF
TRBJ2-1 | few | TRBD2 | TRBV7-9 | TGTGCCAGCGGACTAGCGACCTCCTACAATGAGCAGTTCTTC | CASGLATSYNEQFF
TRBJ2-1 | . | . | TRBV20-1 | TGCAGTGACCTGTCAAGCTCTGATGAGCAGTTCTTC | CSDLSSSDEQFF
TRBJ2-1 | many | . | TRBV20-1 | TGCAGTGCTAGAGTGGGGGGGCCGTCATACAATGAGCAGTTCTTC | CSARVGGPSYNEQFF
TRBJ1-1 | many | . | TRBV20-1 | TGCAGTGCCCCCGACAGGAGGATGACTGAAGCTTTCTTT | CSAPDRRMTEAFF
TRBJ2-2 | many | . | TRBV9 | TGTGCCAGCAGCGTAATAAGCACCGGGGAGCTGTTTTTT | CASSVISTGELFF
TRBJ2-5 | few | . | TRBV29-1 | TGCAGCGTTGGTGCAGAGCAAGAGACCCAGTACTTC | CSVGAEQETQYF
TRBJ1-3 | few | . | TRBV15 | TGTGCCACCAGCAGAGATCCCGGGGGCTCTGAAAACACCATATATTTT | CATSRDPGGSENTIYF
TRBJ1-1 | . | . | TRBV7-2 | TGTGCCAGCAGCTCACAGAGGGGGGAAGCTTTCTTT | CASSSQRGEAFF
TRBJ2-7 | few | . | TRBV14 | TGTGCCAGCAGCCGATTTCACTCCCTGGGAGACAGCACGGCTAACTACGAGCAGTACTTC | CASSRFHSLGDSTANYEQYF
TRBJ1-6 | many | . | TRBV6-1 | TGTGCCAGCAGTAAACAGGGTTTAATCGAGAATTCACCCCTCCACTTT | CASSKQGLIENSPLHF
TRBJ2-5 | medium-sized | . | TRBV7-9 | TGTGCCAGCAGCTTAGTTGGGACGGAGACCCAGTACTTC | CASSLVGTETQYF
TRBJ2-2 | . | . | TRBV20-1 | TGCAGTGCTAGAGTACGGGTCGCATCCGGGGAGCTGTTTTTT | CSARVRVASGELFF
TRBJ1-3 | . | . | TRBV5-3 | TGTGCCAGAAGCGGGAAACGTCCAAACACCATATATTTT | CARSGKRPNTIYF
TRBJ2-2 | few | . | TRBV19 | TGTGCCAGTAGTGATACAGGATCATCGGGCACCGGGGAGCTGTTTTTT | CASSDTGSSGTGELFF
TRBJ1-2 | many | . | TRBV20-1 | TGCAGTGCTAGAGATGGGACATCGGGTGGCTACACCTTC | CSARDGTSGGYTF
TRBJ2-1 | few | . | TRBV5-1 | TGCGCCAGCAGCTTGTGGGAATTTAACAATGAGCAGTTCTTC | CASSLWEFNNEQFF
TRBJ1-3 | few | TRBD1 | TRBV7-2 | TGTGCCAGCAGCTACGACAGGGCTACTGGAAACACCATATATTTT | CASSYDRATGNTIYF
TRBJ1-6 | few | TRBD1 | TRBV5-1 | TGCGCCAGCAGCGGGACAGGGTTAAATTCACCCCTCCACTTT | CASSGTGLNSPLHF
TRBJ2-2 | few | TRBD2 | TRBV5-1 | TGCGCCAGCAGCTTGGCTGCGGGGGGGCCCCCCGGGGAGCTGTTTTTT | CASSLAAGGPPGELFF
TRBJ1-2 | few | TRBD1 | TRBV11-2 | TGTGCCAGCAGCTTAGTTAGGGGGACAGACAACTCTAACTATGGCTACACCTTC | CASSLVRGTDNSNYGYTF
TRBJ2-6 | many | . | TRBV2 | TGTGCCAGCAGTGCGAGCTCTGGGGCCAACGTCCTGACTTTC | CASSASSGANVLTF
TRBJ2-1 | few | TRBD1 | TRBV7-2 | TGTGCCAGCAGCTTAGGGGGAACAGGGGCCAATGAGCAGTTCTTC | CASSLGGTGANEQFF
TRBJ2-3 | few | TRBD2 | TRBV7-2 | TGTGCCAGCGGCGGGGGGGACACAGATACGCAGTATTTT | CASGGGDTDTQYF
TRBJ2-1 | many | . | TRBV14 | TGTGCCAGCAGCGCCACCGGGGGCAGGACCTCCTACAATGAGCAGTTCTTC | CASSATGGRTSYNEQFF
TRBJ1-1 | few | TRBD1 | TRBV5-1 | TGCGCCAGCAGATCGTTGTCAGGGGGGAAGAAAGCTTTCTTT | CASRSLSGGKKAFF